These 2 T cell receptor beta chains share one sample of origin, sequenced in a study of radiotherapy plus CTLA-4 blockade in lung cancer. Clones were read by immunoSEQ multiplex PCR, and TCRdb kept only the in-frame ones, dropping some. The sample records approximately 60,000 clones, roughly 80% being singletons. The source material was peripheral blood, sampled from a patient treated with radiotherapy plus ipilimumab. The receptors were gathered from a human donor with non-small cell lung cancer who had a complete response to radiotherapy plus ipilimumab.

This clone has only a few counts. The V gene is TRBV13, the J gene TRBJ2-4, with 8 bases lining up with TRBD1. Germline CDR1 and CDR2: PRHDT and FYEKMQ (reference sequence). Trimming at V came to 3 bases and at J to 1 base, leaving 2 bases not matched to a gene. This CDR3 region has 15 residues. CDR3 coding DNA: TGTGCCAGCAGCTTCCGGGACAGGGCCAAAAACATTCAGTACTTC. Its protein product is CASSFRDRAKNIQYF.

This clone has a handful of counts. This sequence joins TRBV7-8 and TRBJ2-7; D possibly corresponds to TRBD1 (6 bases). This CDR3 is 15 amino acids long. Germline V gene lookup returns CDR1 SGHVS and CDR2 FQNEAQ. Between the trimmed V and J ends, which lost 1 base and 3 bases, there was a span of 13 bases. CDR3 coding DNA: TGTGCCAGCAGCTTAGACGGGACACCTTTCTACGAGCAGTACGTC. Protein sequence: CASSLDGTPFYEQYV.